This entry is about one T cell receptor beta chain. The target antigen is unknown. The junction had 5 bases not matched to a gene; V was cut back by 3 bases and J by 0 bases. Per germline, CDR1 SNHLY and CDR2 FYNNEI. This CDR3 spans 16 amino acids. This specimen belongs to a study of blood T cells in healthy people across ages. With a J-beta primer mix and a sample-barcoded 5' primer, a second PCR ran about 7 to 12 cycles. TCRdb redid the calling of the 5' RACE reads with MiXCR, one entry per CDR3 protein. This table holds over a million distinct CDR3 sequences, under 55% found once. Whenever a sample was processed, at least 6.5 million PBMCs were isolated. Findings of the study overall: It was not possible, with unsorted PBMCs, to conclusively compare naive and antigen-experienced cells. The study found more naive CD4+ cells and higher diversity in long-lived than aged donors. Across the age range, TCR beta diversity per million T cells fell in a roughly linear way.

This TCR was recovered from a woman in her sixties or seventies in good health. The V gene is TRBV2, the J gene TRBJ2-1; 7 bases match TRBD1. Sequencing was performed on blood. The CDR3 is CASSDGYRGSYNEQFF. CDR3 bases: TGTGCCAGCAGTGATGGGTACAGGGGCTCCTACAATGAGCAGTTCTTC. The full variable domain, with the rest looked up from reference TRBV2 and TRBJ2-1, is EPEVTQTPSHQVTQMGQEVILRCVPISNHLYFYWYRQILGQKVEFLVSFYNNEISEKSEIFDDQFSVERPDGSNFTLKIRSTKLEDSAMYFCASSDGYRGSYNEQFFGPGTRLTVL.